Each of the 2 T cell receptor beta chains below was sequenced from the same sample in a study of OX40 agonist ivuxolimab in advanced cancers. Assay used: immunoSEQ multiplex PCR; TCRdb lists only in-frame clones, some missing. The sample shows around 72,000 clones, about 85% of them seen only once. The source was CD4+ or CD8+ T cells sorted from blood, collected in a trial of the OX40 agonist ivuxolimab. These receptor sequences come from an adult with an advanced solid tumor such as melanoma, head and neck, liver or kidney cancer.

The rearrangement joins TRBV7-9 to TRBJ2-1; TRBD2 matches 7 bases. The CDR3 covers 18 residues. Germline V gene lookup returns CDR1 SEHNR and CDR2 FQNEAQ (reference sequence). V gave up 5 bases and J gave up 3 bases; unmatched junction bases: 16. CDR3 sequence: CASSTRRGWLADYNEQFF. The CDR3 coding sequence is TGTGCCAGCAGCACAAGGCGGGGGTGGCTAGCGGACTACAATGAGCAGTTCTTC.

V is TRBV20-1 and J is TRBJ2-1; D is unresolved. V lost 6 bases to trimming and J lost 10 bases, with 13 bases between them. This CDR3 spans 11 amino acids. The germline V gene has CDR1 DFQATT and CDR2 SNEGSKA (reference sequence). The DNA for the CDR3 is TGCAGTGCCCCCTTCTCTGAGGAGCAGTTCTTC. Translated: CSAPFSEEQFF.